This T cell receptor (beta chain) was captured in a study of blood T cells in healthy people across ages. The CDR3 is 14 residues long. V lost 0 bases, J lost 0 bases, and 5 bases lay in between. Germline assignment: CDR1 ENHRY and CDR2 SYGVKD. It was with a sample-barcoded 5' primer and a J-beta primer mix that a second PCR of roughly 7 to 12 cycles was run. TCRdb called the 5' RACE reads again in MiXCR, with one record for every CDR3 protein. The sample holds roughly 1.7 million distinct CDR3 sequences, 30% to 40% seen once. The chain uses TRBV10-3 and TRBJ1-2; D gene unclear. The TCR comes from a woman aged 25 to 39 in good health. The specimen sequenced was blood. The CDR3 loop reads CAISESPANYGYTF. CDR3 DNA sequence: TGTGCCATCAGTGAGTCGCCAGCTAACTATGGCTACACCTTC.